This T cell receptor beta chain was sequenced in a study of T-cell reconstitution after alpha-beta-depleted transplantation in children. This sample's TCRbeta library carried unique molecular identifier barcodes. From the PCR reads, TCRdb called clonotypes with MiXCR, one entry per CDR3 protein. In the table there are some 490,000 distinct CDR3 sequences, approximately 12% of which are singletons. The material was PBMCs from the stem cell graft donor, obtained from the stem cell graft. This clonotype was obtained from a human donor who donated a stem cell graft to a child with combined immunodeficiency.

Here the CDR3 reads CSATGQISYNEQFF. CDR3 nucleotide sequence: TGCAGTGCCACGGGACAGATCTCCTACAATGAGCAGTTCTTC. V and J are TRBV20-1 and TRBJ2-1; 7 positions agree with TRBD1. From germline, CDR1 is DFQATT and CDR2 SNEGSKA (reference sequence). The CDR3 spans 14 residues. The V segment lost 6 bases and the J segment 0 bases; nucleotides outside the gene matches: 5.